Listed below are T cell receptor beta chains from one sample, sequenced in a study of shared clonotypes between healthy human individuals. Measured with immunoSEQ multiplex PCR; TCRdb has only the in-frame clones, and not every one. The table includes around 1.6 million clones, nearly 99% detected once. The sample was naive CD4+ T cells sorted from blood. These receptors all stem from a man younger than 40 in good health. The CDR3 runs from the conserved cysteine through the conserved F or W. A D gene is named only where the DNA matches it firmly. The size of a clone is reported for some rows only, either as once, few or many, or as a class for expanded clones.

D	size	length	V	J	DNA	CDR3
.	.	13	TRBV7-6	TRBJ2-3	TGTGCCAGCAGCTTAGCTGGTCCAGATACGCAGTATTTT	CASSLAGPDTQYF
.	.	16	TRBV19	TRBJ2-1	TGTGCCAGTACCGCTTGGACTACCGAGTTCAACAATGAGCAGTTCTTC	CASTAWTTEFNNEQFF
.	once	16	TRBV18	TRBJ2-3	TGTGCCAGCTCACCACTTCCGGACTTAAGCACAGATACGCAGTATTTT	CASSPLPDLSTDTQYF
TRBD1	.	14	TRBV6-5	TRBJ2-7	TGTGCCAGCAGTCGGACAGGCGGGTCCTACGAGCAGTACTTC	CASSRTGGSYEQYF
.	.	16	TRBV10-1	TRBJ2-1	TGCGCCAGCAGTGAGCGACGTGGTTTTTCCTACAATGAGCAGTTCTTC	CASSERRGFSYNEQFF
.	.	16	TRBV5-5	TRBJ2-7	TGTGCCAGCAGCTGGGACACAGGGACGGCCCCCTACGAGCAGTACTTC	CASSWDTGTAPYEQYF
TRBD1	.	15	TRBV5-1	TRBJ2-1	TGCGCCAGCAGCTTTTGGGACAGGGACGACAATGAGCAGTTCTTC	CASSFWDRDDNEQFF
.	.	16	TRBV9	TRBJ2-2	TGTGCCAGCAGCCCGAGCGGTCGCGGCCCGGTCGGGGAGCTGTTTTTT	CASSPSGRGPVGELFF
TRBD1	few	15	TRBV6-1	TRBJ1-5	TGTGCCAGCAGTGACAGGGGGCGCAGCAATCAGCCCCAGCATTTT	CASSDRGRSNQPQHF
TRBD2	.	15	TRBV19	TRBJ2-1	TGTGCCAGTACGACTAGCGTTAGCTCCTACAATGAGCAGTTCTTC	CASTTSVSSYNEQFF
TRBD2	once	12	TRBV6-1	TRBJ2-7	TGTGCCAGCGTGCTAGCGGGGTACGAGCAGTACTTC	CASVLAGYEQYF
TRBD2	.	17	TRBV9	TRBJ2-1	TGTGCCAGCAGCGTAGAGGTAACTGCGGGAGGATACAATGAGCAGTTCTTC	CASSVEVTAGGYNEQFF
TRBD2	.	16	TRBV15	TRBJ2-7	TGTGCCACCGGGACCCCCGGGACTAGCGGGATCTACGAGCAGTACTTC	CATGTPGTSGIYEQYF
.	.	14	TRBV7-9	TRBJ2-7	TGTGCCAGCAGCGGAGAGACAGGCTCCTACGAGCAGTACTTC	CASSGETGSYEQYF
.	.	14	TRBV6-5	TRBJ1-4	TGTGCCAGCAGTTATGGGGCAGGTGGTGAAAAACTGTTTTTT	CASSYGAGGEKLFF
.	once	15	TRBV21-1	TRBJ2-5	TGTGCCAGCAGCAAAGTAGGAGGACAGCAAGAGACCCAGTACTTC	CASSKVGGQQETQYF
TRBD2	.	14	TRBV7-9	TRBJ2-3	TGTGCCAGCGGGAGCGGGACTTACACAGATACGCAGTATTTT	CASGSGTYTDTQYF
TRBD2	.	15	TRBV11-2	TRBJ2-7	TGTGCCAGCAGCACCCGACTAGCGGGAGTGGGAGAGCAGTACTTC	CASSTRLAGVGEQYF
.	.	14	TRBV6-1	TRBJ1-4	TGTGCCAGCAGGCTCGGGACGACTAATGAAAAACTGTTTTTT	CASRLGTTNEKLFF
TRBD2	.	16	TRBV7-6	TRBJ2-1	TGTGCCAGCAGCAGAAGGACTAGCGGAATCTACAATGAGCAGTTCTTC	CASSRRTSGIYNEQFF
.	.	13	TRBV29-1	TRBJ2-5	TGCAGCGTTGGGTCTAGCAGTAAGGAGACCCAGTACTTC	CSVGSSSKETQYF
.	.	15	TRBV9	TRBJ2-7	TGTGCCAGCAGCGTAGAGGGCGGAATTGGGCACGAGCAGTACTTC	CASSVEGGIGHEQYF
.	.	16	TRBV28	TRBJ1-2	TGTGCCAGCAGTTTTTATTGGGCAGGGGAAATCTATGGCTACACCTTC	CASSFYWAGEIYGYTF
.	once	16	TRBV25-1	TRBJ2-3	TGTGCCAGCAGTGAATTCAGCGGGTATAGCACAGATACGCAGTATTTT	CASSEFSGYSTDTQYF
.	.	14	TRBV6-5	TRBJ1-1	TGTGCCAGCAGTTACCGTGGGGGCAACACTGAAGCTTTCTTT	CASSYRGGNTEAFF
.	.	14	TRBV4-3	TRBJ2-3	TGCGCCAGCAGCCAGAACAGGGGCACAGATACGCAGTATTTT	CASSQNRGTDTQYF
.	.	15	TRBV19	TRBJ2-5	TGTGCCAGTAGTATGTATACGAGGGCCGGGGAGACCCAGTACTTC	CASSMYTRAGETQYF
.	once	13	TRBV7-2	TRBJ2-5	TGTGCCAGCAGCAGGACAGTACAAGAGACCCAGTACTTC	CASSRTVQETQYF
.	.	17	TRBV7-9	TRBJ2-7	TGTGCCAGCAGCTTAGCGATGAGTGGGATCTCCGGCCACGAGCAGTACTTC	CASSLAMSGISGHEQYF
.	.	16	TRBV7-6	TRBJ2-7	TGTGCCAGCAGCTTAGTCGGGACGGATGGTACCTACGAGCAGTACTTC	CASSLVGTDGTYEQYF
.	once	14	TRBV6-6	TRBJ2-5	TGTGCCAGCAGTTACTATGAAGGGGCTGAGACCCAGTACTTC	CASSYYEGAETQYF
.	.	16	TRBV7-8	TRBJ2-7	TGTGCCAGCAGCCACTCCGGGGCTCAAAAGACCTACGAGCAGTACTTC	CASSHSGAQKTYEQYF
.	few	12	TRBV30	TRBJ1-2	TGTGCCTGGATTGAGCCCCCATTGGGCTACACCTTC	CAWIEPPLGYTF
TRBD1	once	15	TRBV29-1	TRBJ1-1	TGCAGCGTTGTGGGGACAGCGATTCCGAACACTGAAGCTTTCTTT	CSVVGTAIPNTEAFF
.	.	15	TRBV9	TRBJ2-5	TGTGCCAGCAGCATACGAGGCACACGCCAAGAGACCCAGTACTTC	CASSIRGTRQETQYF
TRBD2	once	13	TRBV2	TRBJ2-2	TGTGCCAGCTCTCGGGAGGGCACCGGGGAGCTGTTTTTT	CASSREGTGELFF
.	.	13	TRBV7-9	TRBJ2-1	TGTGCCAGCAGCTTAGACCACTCCAGGGAGCAGTTCTTC	CASSLDHSREQFF
TRBD1	.	12	TRBV5-4	TRBJ2-5	TGTGCCAGCAGCCCGGACAGGGGAATCCAGTACTTC	CASSPDRGIQYF
.	.	13	TRBV19	TRBJ2-3	TGTGCCAGTAAGGCCTGGGCGGGAGATACGCAGTATTTT	CASKAWAGDTQYF
.	.	13	TRBV7-9	TRBJ1-1	TGTGCCAGCAGCTTCCAGATGGACACTGAAGCTTTCTTT	CASSFQMDTEAFF
TRBD1	.	13	TRBV4-3	TRBJ1-1	TGCGCCAGCAGCCGACAGGGTCGCACTGAAGCTTTCTTT	CASSRQGRTEAFF
.	.	13	TRBV5-4	TRBJ2-7	TGTGCCAGCAGCTTGACAGGGTCCTACGAGCAGTACTTC	CASSLTGSYEQYF